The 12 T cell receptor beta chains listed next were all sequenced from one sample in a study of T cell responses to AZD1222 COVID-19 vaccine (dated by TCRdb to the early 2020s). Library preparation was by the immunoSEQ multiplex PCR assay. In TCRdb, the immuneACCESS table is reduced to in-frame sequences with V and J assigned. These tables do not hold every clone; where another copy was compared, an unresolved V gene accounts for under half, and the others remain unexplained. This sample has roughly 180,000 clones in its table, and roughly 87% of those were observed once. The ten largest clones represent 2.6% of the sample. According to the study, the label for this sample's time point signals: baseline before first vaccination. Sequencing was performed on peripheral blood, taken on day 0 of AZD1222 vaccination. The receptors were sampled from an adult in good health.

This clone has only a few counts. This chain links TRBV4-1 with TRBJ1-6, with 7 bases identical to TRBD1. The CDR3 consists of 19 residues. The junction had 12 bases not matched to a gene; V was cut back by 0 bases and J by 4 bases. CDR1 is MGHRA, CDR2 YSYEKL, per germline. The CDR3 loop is CASSQDDGSAGGYNSPLHF. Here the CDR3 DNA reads TGCGCCAGCAGCCAAGATGACGGCTCGGCAGGGGGTTATAATTCACCCCTCCACTTT.

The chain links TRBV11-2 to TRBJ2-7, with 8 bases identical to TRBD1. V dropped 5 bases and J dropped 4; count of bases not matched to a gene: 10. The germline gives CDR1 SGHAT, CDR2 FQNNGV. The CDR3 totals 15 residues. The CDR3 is CASSPRTGPLYEQYF. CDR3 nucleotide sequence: TGTGCCAGCAGCCCGCGGACAGGGCCCCTTTACGAGCAGTACTTC.

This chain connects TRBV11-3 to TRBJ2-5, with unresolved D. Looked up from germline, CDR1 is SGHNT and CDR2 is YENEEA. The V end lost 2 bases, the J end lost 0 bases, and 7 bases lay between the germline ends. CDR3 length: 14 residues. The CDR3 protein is CASSLSLDQETQYF. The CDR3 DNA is TGTGCCAGCAGCTTATCGTTGGACCAAGAGACCCAGTACTTC.

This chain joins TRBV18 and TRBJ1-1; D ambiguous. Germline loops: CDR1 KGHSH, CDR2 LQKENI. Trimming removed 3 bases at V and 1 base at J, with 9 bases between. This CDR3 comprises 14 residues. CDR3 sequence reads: CASSPTPANTEAFF. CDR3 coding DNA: TGTGCCAGCTCACCCACACCAGCGAACACTGAAGCTTTCTTT.

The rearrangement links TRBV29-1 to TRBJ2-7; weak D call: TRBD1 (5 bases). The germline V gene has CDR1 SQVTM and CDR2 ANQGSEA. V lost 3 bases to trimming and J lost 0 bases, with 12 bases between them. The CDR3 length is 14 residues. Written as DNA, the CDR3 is TGCAGCGTTGAGACCAGGGTGAGCTCCTACGAGCAGTACTTC. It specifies CSVETRVSSYEQYF.

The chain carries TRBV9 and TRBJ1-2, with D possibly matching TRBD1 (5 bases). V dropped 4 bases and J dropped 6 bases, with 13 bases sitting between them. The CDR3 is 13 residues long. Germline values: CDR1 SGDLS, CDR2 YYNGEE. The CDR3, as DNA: TGTGCCAGCAGCTCCTTGGGGGGAAATGGCTACACCTTC. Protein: CASSSLGGNGYTF.

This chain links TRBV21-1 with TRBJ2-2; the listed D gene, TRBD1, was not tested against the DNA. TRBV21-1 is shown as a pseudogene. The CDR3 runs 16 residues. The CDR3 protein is CASRMYRGQYTGELFF. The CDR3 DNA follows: TGTGCCAGCAGAATGTACAGGGGGCAATACACCGGGGAGCTGTTTTTT.

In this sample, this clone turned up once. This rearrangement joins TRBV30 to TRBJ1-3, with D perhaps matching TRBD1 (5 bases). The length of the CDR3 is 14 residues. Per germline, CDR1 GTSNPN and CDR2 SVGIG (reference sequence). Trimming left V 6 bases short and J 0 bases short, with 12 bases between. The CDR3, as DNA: TGTGCCTGCGGGGACTTCTTCTCTGGAAACACCATATATTTT. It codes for CACGDFFSGNTIYF.

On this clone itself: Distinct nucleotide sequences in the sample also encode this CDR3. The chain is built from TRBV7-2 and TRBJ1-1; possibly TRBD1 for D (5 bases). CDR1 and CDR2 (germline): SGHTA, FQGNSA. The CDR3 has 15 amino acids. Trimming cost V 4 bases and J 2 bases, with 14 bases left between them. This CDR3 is CASSSGGGLNTEAFF. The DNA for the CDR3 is TGTGCCAGCAGCTCTGGGGGGGGTCTAAACACTGAAGCTTTCTTT.

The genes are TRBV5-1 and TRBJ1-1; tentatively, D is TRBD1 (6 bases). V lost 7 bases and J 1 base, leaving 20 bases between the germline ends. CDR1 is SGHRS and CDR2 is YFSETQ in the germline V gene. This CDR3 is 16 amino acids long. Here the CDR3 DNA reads TGCGCCAGCGGGGGCGGGGCCCGCCAGGGGAACACTGAAGCTTTCTTT. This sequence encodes CASGGGARQGNTEAFF.

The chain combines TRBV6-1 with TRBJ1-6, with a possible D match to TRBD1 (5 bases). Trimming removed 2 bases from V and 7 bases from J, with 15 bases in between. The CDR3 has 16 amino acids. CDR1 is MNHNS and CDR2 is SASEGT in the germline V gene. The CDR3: CASSEFRASGNSPLHF. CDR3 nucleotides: TGTGCCAGCAGTGAATTCAGGGCGAGTGGGAATTCACCCCTCCACTTT.

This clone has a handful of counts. The CDR3 protein is CASSYSGLGHNEQFF. The CDR3 coding sequence is TGTGCCAGCAGTTACTCGGGACTAGGACACAATGAGCAGTTCTTC. The chain uses TRBV6-6 and TRBJ2-1, with TRBD2 matching 8 bases. The germline CDR1 and CDR2 sequences are MNHNY and SVGAGI (reference sequence). The V segment lost 0 bases and the J segment 5 bases; nucleotides outside the gene matches: 3. There are 15 residues in the CDR3.